Presented here are 8 T cell receptor beta chains from one specimen sequenced in a study of T cell repertoires in cytomegalovirus infection. MiXCR, run by TCRdb on the reads, gives a single entry per CDR3 protein. The table records hundreds of thousands of distinct CDR3 sequences, 20% to 25% of them present only once. Sequencing was carried out using CD8+ T cells from PBMCs. The receptor source for this set is a human donor in good health (CMV status not recorded). Some clones in this sample may be carry-over from other donors' samples.

The rearrangement joins TRBV10-3 to TRBJ2-7; D assignment may be TRBD1 or TRBD2 (5 bases each). The CDR3 covers 15 residues. Deletions cut 2 bases from V and 4 bases from J, with 15 bases between. The germline V gene encodes CDR1 ENHRY and CDR2 SYGVKD. This chain's CDR3 is CAISEGRDGRYEQYV. The CDR3 nucleotides are TGTGCCATCAGTGAGGGCAGGGACGGACGTTACGAGCAGTACGTC.

In the case of this clonotype: Since a much larger clone is just one base distant, this may be a read error. This chain connects TRBV6-2 or TRBV6-3 to TRBJ1-5; unclear D gene. The CDR3 is made up of 11 amino acids. CDR1 and CDR2 (germline): MNHEY, SVGEGT. V shed 8 bases and J shed 7 bases, with 9 bases lying between them. Here the CDR3 reads CASGLRQPQHF. CDR3 nucleotide sequence: TGTGCCAGCGGTTTAAGGCAGCCCCAGCATTTT.

This clonotype was counted only a few times. V and J are TRBV20-1 and TRBJ1-4; 7 bases fit TRBD1. Germline V lookup: CDR1 DFQATT, CDR2 SNEGSKA (reference sequence). The CDR3 loop spans 15 amino acids. The CDR3 is CSGTEFFATNEKLFF. In nucleotides, the CDR3 is TGCAGCGGGACAGAATTCTTTGCAACTAATGAAAAACTGTTTTTT.

In its sample, this clonotype was seen many times. The V call is TRBV28, the J call TRBJ2-7; the match to TRBD2 covers 7 bases. V lost 8 bases, J lost 3 bases, and 7 bases stayed unmatched. The CDR3 runs 13 residues. CDR1 and CDR2 (germline): MDHEN, SYDVKM. CDR3 in amino acids: CASGHGGGYEQYV. The CDR3 coding sequence is TGTGCCAGCGGGCATGGGGGGGGCTACGAGCAGTACGTC.

A few counts support this clonotype. The chain joins TRBV29-1 to TRBJ2-5; 8 bases agree with TRBD1. This CDR3 is built from 15 residues. J was trimmed by 1 base and V by 5 bases; bases with no gene match: 9. Germline V gives CDR1 SQVTM, CDR2 ANQGSEA. The CDR3 DNA follows: TGCAGCGTTTCAAGTTCCGGGACAGGCCAAGAGACCCAGTACTTC. Translated: CSVSSSGTGQETQYF.

V is TRBV7-9 and J is TRBJ2-7; D not resolved. In germline, CDR1 is SEHNR, CDR2 FQNEAQ (reference sequence). The CDR3 is made up of 14 amino acids. Trimming pared 7 bases from V and 6 bases from J, leaving 19 bases between. CDR3: CASNTVGDRFEQYF. The CDR3 DNA follows: TGTGCCAGCAACACCGTTGGAGATCGATTCGAGCAGTACTTC.

There are many counts of this clonotype. J is TRBJ2-7 and V is TRBV6-5, with D unresolved. Germline V gene data show CDR1 as MNHEY and CDR2 as SVGAGI. V dropped 0 bases and J dropped 7 bases, with 13 bases sitting between them. The CDR3 runs 14 residues. The chain's CDR3 is CASSYSKGSLEQYF. The CDR3 DNA reads TGTGCCAGCAGTTACTCGAAGGGAAGTCTAGAGCAGTACTTC.

As for this clonotype: With a much larger clone just one base away, this may be a read error. V is TRBV28 and J is TRBJ2-1; D gene unclear. The CDR3 loop spans 15 amino acids. CDR1 and CDR2 (germline): MDHEN, SYDVKM. CDR3 bases: TGTGCCGGCAGCACAGAAGCTCGGTCATACAATGAGCAGTTCTTC. Translating it yields CAGSTEARSYNEQFF.